The 5 T cell receptor beta chains listed next were all sequenced from one sample in a study of shared clonotypes between healthy human individuals. Repertoires were generated with immunoSEQ multiplex PCR, while TCRdb's copy carries only in-frame clones and drops some. The sample carries about 820,000 clones, over 90% recorded once. Naive CD8 cells comprised CD45RO-negative, CCR7-positively selected cells, excluding terminally differentiated effector memory CD45RA+ cells. Source material: naive CD8+ T cells sorted from blood. These receptors all come from a man between 25 and 39 years old in good health.

The rearrangement joins TRBV28 to TRBJ2-5, with D possibly being TRBD1 (5 bases). CDR3 length: 14 residues. The germline gives CDR1 MDHEN, CDR2 SYDVKM. V shed 3 bases and J shed 2 bases, with 10 bases lying between them. The CDR3 bases are TGTGCCAGCAGTTTCCCACAGGAGCAAGAGACCCAGTACTTC. Its protein product is CASSFPQEQETQYF.

J is TRBJ2-3 and V is TRBV7-8; D possibly corresponds to TRBD1 (5 bases). V was pared by 1 base and J by 2 bases, with 10 bases between. The CDR3 is 15 amino acids. Germline V gene sequence: CDR1 SGHVS, CDR2 FQNEAQ. The CDR3 protein is CASSLEDIFTDTQYF. In DNA form, the CDR3 reads TGTGCCAGCAGCTTAGAGGACATATTCACAGATACGCAGTATTTT. The entire variable domain, with the rest obtained from reference TRBV7-8 and TRBJ2-3, is as follows: GAGVSQSPRYKVAKRGQDVALRCDPISGHVSLFWYQQALGQGPEFLTYFQNEAQLDKSGLPSDRFFAERPEGSVSTLKIQRTQQEDSAVYLCASSLEDIFTDTQYFGPGTRLTVL.

The chain combines TRBV7-2 with TRBJ1-5; the D is unclear. This CDR3 is built from 15 residues. CDR1 and CDR2 from the germline V gene are SGHTA and FQGNSA. V lost 3 bases and J 2 bases, leaving 11 bases between the germline ends. The CDR3 bases are TGTGCCAGCAGCTTTGAAGGGAATGGCAATCAGCCCCAGCATTTT. It translates to CASSFEGNGNQPQHF.

This clone was seen only once. This rearrangement joins TRBV29-1 to TRBJ1-2, with a tentative D call TRBD1 (6 bases). The V end lost 3 bases, the J end lost 1 base, and 15 bases lay between the germline ends. Germline CDR1 and CDR2: SQVTM and ANQGSEA. The CDR3 has 15 amino acids. CDR3 bases: TGCAGCGTTGACCTGGGGGGGGCTGTTAACTATGGCTACACCTTC. Its translation: CSVDLGGAVNYGYTF.

The CDR3 sequence is CASSGQGDYTF. For the CDR3, the DNA is TGCGCCAGCAGCGGACAGGGTGACTACACCTTC. The chain carries TRBV4-1 and TRBJ1-2; the match to TRBD1 covers 8 bases. V trimming: 5 bases; J trimming: 10 bases; junction bases outside the gene matches: 3. The CDR3 has 11 residues. Germline CDR1 reads MGHRA; CDR2 reads YSYEKL.